These 11 T cell receptor beta chains came from one sample sequenced in a study of cytomegalovirus exposure and HLA in healthy donors (dated by TCRdb to between 2016 and 2019). Library preparation employed the immunoSEQ multiplex PCR assay. For the multiplex PCR, a mixture combining 60 forward primers for TCR Vbeta segments and 13 reverse primers for TCR Jbeta segments was used. In its TCRdb copy, this immuneACCESS table keeps in-frame sequences only and misses some clones. Where compared with another copy, unresolved V genes explain less than half of these, and the others have no known cause. The sample table holds 130,000 to 150,000 clones, of which roughly 82% were seen once. The ten largest clonotypes hold around 3.7% of the sample. Material for sequencing was PBMCs. The receptor set was obtained from a male donor in good health and CMV-seronegative.

The genes are TRBV27 and TRBJ2-7, with TRBD1 identical over 11 bases. The CDR3 extends over 14 amino acids. The V segment lost 5 bases and the J segment 4 bases; nucleotides outside the gene matches: 4. Germline lookup yields CDR1 MNHEY and CDR2 SMNVEV (reference sequence). The DNA for the CDR3 is TGTGCCAGCAGTAGCGGACAGGGGGCTTACGAGCAGTACTTC. It translates to CASSSGQGAYEQYF.

The genes are TRBV2 and TRBJ1-4, with D perhaps TRBD1 (5 bases). CDR1 and CDR2 from the germline V gene are SNHLY and FYNNEI. This CDR3 is 14 amino acids long. Trimming pared 7 bases from V and 8 bases from J, leaving 17 bases between. CDR3 in amino acids: CASTWDRRGEKLFF. Written as DNA, the CDR3 is TGTGCCAGCACCTGGGACCGGCGGGGGGAAAAACTGTTTTTT. Variable domain in full (rest from reference TRBV2 and TRBJ1-4): EPEVTQTPSHQVTQMGQEVILRCVPISNHLYFYWYRQILGQKVEFLVSFYNNEISEKSEIFDDQFSVERPDGSNFTLKIRSTKLEDSAMYFCASTWDRRGEKLFFGSGTQLSVL.

CDR3 sequence: CASSRQGGETQYF. The CDR3 nucleotides are TGTGCCAGCAGCCGACAGGGTGGAGAGACCCAGTACTTC. The gene calls are TRBV6-4 and TRBJ2-5; 7 bases are a match to TRBD1. The CDR3 is 13 residues long. With V trimmed by 6 bases and J by 4 bases, 5 bases remained unmatched. The germline V gene encodes CDR1 MRHNA and CDR2 SNTAGT.

This sequence joins TRBV9 and TRBJ2-3; perhaps TRBD2 as D (6 bases). The CDR3 totals 13 residues. The V end was cut by 4 bases, the J end by 7 bases, with 13 bases between. Germline CDR1 is SGDLS and CDR2 is YYNGEE. The CDR3 coding sequence is TGTGCCAGCAGCACCTTCGGAGGGAATACGCAGTATTTT. Translating it yields CASSTFGGNTQYF.

The V gene is TRBV7-8, the J gene TRBJ2-5, with a possible D match to TRBD2 (7 bases). V was shortened by 5 bases and J by 2 bases, with 24 bases between the two germline ends. Germline V gene lookup returns CDR1 SGHVS and CDR2 FQNEAQ. The CDR3 sequence is 18 residues long. The CDR3 region is CASSPPPRGEGRQETQYF. For the CDR3, the DNA is TGTGCCAGCAGCCCCCCCCCGAGGGGGGAGGGAAGGCAAGAGACCCAGTACTTC.

The rearrangement links TRBV11-1 to TRBJ2-7, with TRBD1 identical over 9 bases. CDR1 SGHAT and CDR2 FQDESV come from the germline V gene (reference sequence). Trimming took 5 bases from V and 4 from J; bases not matched to a gene: 9. The CDR3 length is 15 residues. CDR3 region: CASSPGTGRGYEQYF. CDR3 nucleotides: TGTGCCAGCAGCCCGGGGACAGGGCGAGGATACGAGCAGTACTTC.

V is TRBV19 and J is TRBJ2-1; 11 nucleotides line up with TRBD1. CDR3 length: 15 residues. V was clipped by 0 bases and J by 10 bases; unmatched bases: 5. CDR1 and CDR2 (germline): LNHDA, SQIVND (reference sequence). DNA for the CDR3: TGTGCCAGTAGTATAGACCTCCGGGACAGGGGGGAGCAGTTCTTC. It codes for CASSIDLRDRGEQFF.

J is TRBJ1-5 and V is TRBV28; no reliable D call. CDR1 is MDHEN and CDR2 is SYDVKM in the germline V gene. This CDR3 comprises 14 residues. V was trimmed by 5 bases and J by 0 bases, leaving 8 bases between them. In DNA, the CDR3 is TGTGCCAGCAGTCAACACCATAGCAATCAGCCCCAGCATTTT. Translating it yields CASSQHHSNQPQHF.

The chain couples TRBV19 to TRBJ2-4; D is unclear. CDR1 is LNHDA, CDR2 SQIVND, per germline (reference sequence). The CDR3 has 15 residues. The V and J ends lost 5 bases and 0 bases respectively, with 11 bases between them. DNA of the CDR3: TGTGCCAGTAGTGATCCGAGGTTAGCCAAAAACATTCAGTACTTC. It translates to CASSDPRLAKNIQYF.

The chain joins TRBV4-2 to TRBJ2-7; a weak D match, TRBD2 (5 bases). The length of the CDR3 is 15 residues. Germline V CDR1 and CDR2: LGHNA, YNFKEQ. V was trimmed by 0 bases and J by 5 bases, leaving 14 bases between them. For the CDR3, the DNA is TGTGCCAGCAGCCAAGAAACTAGTCTCGATCACGAGCAGTACTTC. Translation gives CASSQETSLDHEQYF.

V usage is TRBV5-8 and J usage is TRBJ2-2, with 7 bases that match TRBD1. The CDR3 consists of 16 residues. Trimming took 4 bases from V and 5 from J; bases not matched to a gene: 11. Looked up from germline, CDR1 is SGHTS and CDR2 is YDEGEE. The CDR3 nucleotides read TGTGCCAGCAGCACCGGTGACAGGGCCGGAACCGGGGAGCTGTTTTTT. This codes for CASSTGDRAGTGELFF.